This T cell receptor (beta chain) stems from a study of naive and memory T cell subsets. RNA was extracted from 2.5 ml of whole blood of healthy adults. The sample holds many counts of this clonotype. Reverse transcription of blood and skin TCR RNA was primed at alpha and beta constant regions. TCRdb passed the 5' RACE reads through MiXCR, listing each CDR3 protein once. Of more than 20,000 distinct CDR3 sequences in the sample, around a quarter are singletons; the top ten hold about 1.7%. This receptor was taken from a female donor in good health.

The CDR3: CASSLYVSEAFF. The CDR3 DNA sequence: TGTGCCAGCAGCCTGTACGTTTCGGAAGCTTTCTTT. The chain has TRBV14 and TRBJ1-1; D gene ambiguous. The CDR3 is made up of 12 amino acids. The V gene's germline CDR1 is SGHDN and CDR2 FVKESK. Trimming took off 4 bases at V and 8 bases at J, with 11 bases between the two ends. Together with reference TRBV14 and TRBJ1-1, the CDR3 gives the full variable domain: EAGVTQFPSHSVIEKGQTVTLRCDPISGHDNLYWYRRVMGKEIKFLLHFVKESKQDESGMPNNRFLAERTGGTYSTLKVQPAELEDSGVYFCASSLYVSEAFFGQGTRLTVV.